The entry that follows covers one T cell receptor (beta chain) sequence. Its antigen is not identified. This entry belongs to a study of shared clonotypes between healthy human individuals. Study information: Donor ages ranged 18 to 49 years: two women, a few men. A donor's plate count was three for CD4 naive and three for CD4 memory; CD8 naive had two and CD8 memory one.

Per germline, CDR1 SGHVS and CDR2 FNYEAQ. The V gene end was trimmed by 1 base and the J gene end by 3 bases; junction bases not matched to a gene: 3. CDR3 length: 15 amino acids. Using immunoSEQ multiplex PCR, the repertoire was profiled, and TCRdb retains in-frame clones only, with some absent. Of some 690,000 clones detected, 90% appear once; the ten largest clones hold about 33%. Study-level results: Researchers found naive subsets generally carried larger estimated richness than memory subsets.

The TCR was taken from a man between 18 and 35 years old in good health. Some clones in this sample may be carry-over from other donors' samples. The chain employs TRBV7-6 and TRBJ1-5; 7 bases line up with TRBD1. The sequencing sample was made of memory CD8+ T cells from PBMCs. Indicated subset: CD45RO+ cells pooled with CCR7-negative TemRA cells. CDR3 region: CASSLDRGLNQPQHF. The CDR3 coding sequence is TGTGCCAGCAGCTTAGACAGGGGCCTCAATCAGCCCCAGCATTTT.